The source of this T cell receptor (beta chain) is a study of T cell responses to AZD1222 COVID-19 vaccine. About the research overall: Second doses that came at about 4 or about 12 weeks were put together. Findings and caveats of the study: No repertoire was sampled before or during the peak T cell response, only after it. Only 5 or 6 people who got AZD1222 tested seropositive at baseline. Females outnumbered males among donors, who were mostly white British; clonal diversity was possibly underestimated.

Sequenced by immunoSEQ multiplex PCR; TCRdb stores in-frame clones only, minus some. The profile shows 100,000 to 120,000 clones, 85% to 95% of them singletons. The CDR3 covers 11 residues. V dropped 4 bases and J dropped 4 bases, with 3 bases sitting between them. The V gene's germline CDR1 is WSHSY and CDR2 SAAADI. This clone was picked up one time. Its specificity is not known. This chain uses TRBV10-2 with TRBJ2-3; no reliable D call. The clonotype comes from an adult in good health. The specimen was peripheral blood, collected on day 0 of AZD1222 vaccination. The CDR3 here is CASSVSDTQYF. The DNA of the CDR3 is TGCGCCAGCAGTGTTTCAGATACGCAGTATTTT.